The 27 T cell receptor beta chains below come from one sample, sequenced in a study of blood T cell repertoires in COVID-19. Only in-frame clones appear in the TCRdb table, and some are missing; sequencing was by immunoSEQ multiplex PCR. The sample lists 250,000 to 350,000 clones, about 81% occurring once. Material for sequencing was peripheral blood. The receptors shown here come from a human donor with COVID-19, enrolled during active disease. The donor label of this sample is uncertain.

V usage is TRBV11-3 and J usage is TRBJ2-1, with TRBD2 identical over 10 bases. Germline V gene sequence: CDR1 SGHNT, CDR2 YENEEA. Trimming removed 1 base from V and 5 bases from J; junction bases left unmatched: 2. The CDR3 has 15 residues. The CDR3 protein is CASSLGAGGHNEQFF. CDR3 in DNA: TGTGCCAGCAGCTTAGGAGCGGGAGGGCACAATGAGCAGTTCTTC.

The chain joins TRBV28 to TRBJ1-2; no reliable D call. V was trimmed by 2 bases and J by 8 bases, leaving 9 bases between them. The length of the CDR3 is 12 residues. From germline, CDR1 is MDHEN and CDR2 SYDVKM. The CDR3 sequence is CASSLQVGGYTF. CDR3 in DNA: TGTGCCAGCAGTTTACAGGTCGGAGGCTACACCTTC.

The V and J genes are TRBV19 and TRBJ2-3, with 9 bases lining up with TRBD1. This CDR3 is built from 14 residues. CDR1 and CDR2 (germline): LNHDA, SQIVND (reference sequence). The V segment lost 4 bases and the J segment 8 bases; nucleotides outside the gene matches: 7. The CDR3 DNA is TGTGCCAGTAGTAAGGGACAGGGCTTTGGTACGCAGTATTTT. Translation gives CASSKGQGFGTQYF.

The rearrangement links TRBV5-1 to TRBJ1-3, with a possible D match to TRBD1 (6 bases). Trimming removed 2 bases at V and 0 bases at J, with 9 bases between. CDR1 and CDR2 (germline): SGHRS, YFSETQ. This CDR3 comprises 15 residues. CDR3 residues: CASSFAGASGNTIYF. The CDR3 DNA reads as TGCGCCAGCAGCTTCGCAGGGGCCTCTGGAAACACCATATATTTT.

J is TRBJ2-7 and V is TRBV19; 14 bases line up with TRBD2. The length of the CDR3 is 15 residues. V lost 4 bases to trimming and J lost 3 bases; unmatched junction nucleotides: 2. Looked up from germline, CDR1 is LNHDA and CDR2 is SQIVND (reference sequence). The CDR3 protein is CASSTGTSGSYEQYF. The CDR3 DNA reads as TGTGCCAGTAGTACCGGGACTAGCGGGAGCTACGAGCAGTACTTC. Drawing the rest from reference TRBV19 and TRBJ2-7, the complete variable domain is DGGITQSPKYLFRKEGQNVTLSCEQNLNHDAMYWYRQDPGQGLRLIYYSQIVNDFQKGDIAEGYSVSREKKESFPLTVTSAQKNPTAFYLCASSTGTSGSYEQYFGPGTRLTVT.

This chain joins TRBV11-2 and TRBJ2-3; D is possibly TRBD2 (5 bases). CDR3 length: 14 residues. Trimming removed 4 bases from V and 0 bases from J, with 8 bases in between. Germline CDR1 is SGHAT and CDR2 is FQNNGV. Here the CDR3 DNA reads TGTGCCAGCAGCTCGGACTTGAGCACAGATACGCAGTATTTT. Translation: CASSSDLSTDTQYF.

CDR3 loop: CASSFVGGRFDEQFF. The CDR3 DNA sequence: TGTGCCAGCAGCTTCGTCGGCGGGAGGTTCGATGAGCAGTTCTTC. The rearrangement links TRBV5-6 to TRBJ2-1; 8 bases map to TRBD2. CDR3 length: 15 residues. Germline trimming cut 2 bases from V and 8 bases from J; bases unmatched to any gene: 9. CDR1 is SGHDT and CDR2 is YYEEEE in the germline V gene.

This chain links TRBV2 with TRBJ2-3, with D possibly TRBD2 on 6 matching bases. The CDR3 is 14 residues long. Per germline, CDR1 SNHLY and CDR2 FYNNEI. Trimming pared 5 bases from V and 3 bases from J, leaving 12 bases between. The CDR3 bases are TGTGCCAGCAGTCTTACGGAGGGAACAGATACGCAGTATTTT. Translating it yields CASSLTEGTDTQYF.

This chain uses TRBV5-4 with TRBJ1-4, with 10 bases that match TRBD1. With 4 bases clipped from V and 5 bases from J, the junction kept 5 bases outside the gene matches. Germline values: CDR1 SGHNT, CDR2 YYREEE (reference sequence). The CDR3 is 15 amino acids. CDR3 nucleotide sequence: TGTGCCAGCAGCCTCGGACAGGGGGAGAATGAAAAACTGTTTTTT. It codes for CASSLGQGENEKLFF.

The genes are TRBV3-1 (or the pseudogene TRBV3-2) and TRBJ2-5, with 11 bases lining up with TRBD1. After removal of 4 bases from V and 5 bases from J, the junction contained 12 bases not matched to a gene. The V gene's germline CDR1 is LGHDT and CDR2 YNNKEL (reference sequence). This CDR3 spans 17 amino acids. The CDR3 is CASSLKSRGQGAETQYF. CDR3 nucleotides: TGTGCCAGCAGCCTTAAATCGCGAGGACAGGGGGCTGAGACCCAGTACTTC.

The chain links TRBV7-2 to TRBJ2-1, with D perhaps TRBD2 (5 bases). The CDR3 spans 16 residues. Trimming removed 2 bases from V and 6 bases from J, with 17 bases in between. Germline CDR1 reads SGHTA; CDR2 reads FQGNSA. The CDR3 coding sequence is TGTGCCAGCAGCTTATGGGGTACTAGTTCAGCCAATGAGCAGTTCTTC. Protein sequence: CASSLWGTSSANEQFF.

In nucleotides, the CDR3 is TGTGCCAGCAGCGGGGACTTTAGCAATCAGCCCCAGCATTTT. Translated: CASSGDFSNQPQHF. The chain combines TRBV2 with TRBJ1-5; a weak D match, TRBD1 (5 bases). Trimming removed 6 bases at V and 0 bases at J, with 9 bases between. Germline V CDR1 and CDR2: SNHLY, FYNNEI. This CDR3 has 14 amino acids.

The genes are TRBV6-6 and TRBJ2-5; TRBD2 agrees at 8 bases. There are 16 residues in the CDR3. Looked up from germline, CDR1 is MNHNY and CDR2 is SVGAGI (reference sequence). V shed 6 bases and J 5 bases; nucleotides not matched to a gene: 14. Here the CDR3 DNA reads TGTGCCAGCAGCCCTGTATCCAGCGGGAGAGCGGAGACCCAGTACTTC. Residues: CASSPVSSGRAETQYF.

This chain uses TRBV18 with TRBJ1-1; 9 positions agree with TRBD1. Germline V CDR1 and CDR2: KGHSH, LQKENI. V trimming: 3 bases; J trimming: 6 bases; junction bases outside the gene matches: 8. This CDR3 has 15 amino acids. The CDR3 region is CASSPLDRGLAEAFF. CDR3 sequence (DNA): TGTGCCAGCTCACCTTTGGACAGGGGTTTGGCTGAAGCTTTCTTT.

The chain's CDR3 is CASSLEGQGMLAPLHF. The CDR3 DNA is TGCGCCAGCAGCCTTGAGGGACAGGGCATGCTTGCACCCCTCCACTTT. The V call is TRBV5-1, the J call TRBJ1-6, with 9 bases lining up with TRBD1. The CDR3 is made up of 16 amino acids. Germline V gene data show CDR1 as SGHRS and CDR2 as YFSETQ. V shed 4 bases, J shed 11 bases, and the junction held 13 bases outside the gene matches.

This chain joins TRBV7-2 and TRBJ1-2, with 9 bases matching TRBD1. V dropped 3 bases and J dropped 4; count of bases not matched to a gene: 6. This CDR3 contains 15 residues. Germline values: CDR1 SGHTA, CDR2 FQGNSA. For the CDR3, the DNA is TGTGCCAGCAGCTTGTCGGGACAGGGAGGCTATGGCTACACCTTC. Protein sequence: CASSLSGQGGYGYTF.

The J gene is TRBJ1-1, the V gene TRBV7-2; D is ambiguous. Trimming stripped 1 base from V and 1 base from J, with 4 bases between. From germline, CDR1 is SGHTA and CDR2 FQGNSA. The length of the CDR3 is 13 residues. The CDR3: CASSLGQNTEAFF. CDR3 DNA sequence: TGTGCCAGCAGCTTAGGACAGAACACTGAAGCTTTCTTT. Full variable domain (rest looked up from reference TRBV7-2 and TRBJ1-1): GAGVSQSPSNKVTEKGKDVELRCDPISGHTALYWYRQSLGQGLEFLIYFQGNSAPDKSGLPSDRFSAERTGGSVSTLTIQRTQQEDSAVYLCASSLGQNTEAFFGQGTRLTVV.

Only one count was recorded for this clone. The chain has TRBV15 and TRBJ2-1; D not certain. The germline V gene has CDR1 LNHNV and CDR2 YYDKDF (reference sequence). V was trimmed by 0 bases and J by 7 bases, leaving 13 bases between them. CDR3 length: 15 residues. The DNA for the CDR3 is TGTGCCACCAGCAGAGATCGAGAGAGGTGGAATGAGCAGTTCTTC. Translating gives CATSRDRERWNEQFF.

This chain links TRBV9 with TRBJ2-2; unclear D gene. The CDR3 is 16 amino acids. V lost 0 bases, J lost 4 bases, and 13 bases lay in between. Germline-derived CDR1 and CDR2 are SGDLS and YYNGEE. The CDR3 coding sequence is TGTGCCAGCAGCGTAGGTTACAACGGAGTCACCGGGGAGCTGTTTTTT. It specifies CASSVGYNGVTGELFF.

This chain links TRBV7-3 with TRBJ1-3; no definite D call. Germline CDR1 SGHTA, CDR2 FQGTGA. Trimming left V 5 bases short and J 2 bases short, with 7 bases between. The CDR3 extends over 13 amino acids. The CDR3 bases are TGTGCCAGCAGCCCAGGTCCTGGAAACACCATATATTTT. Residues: CASSPGPGNTIYF.

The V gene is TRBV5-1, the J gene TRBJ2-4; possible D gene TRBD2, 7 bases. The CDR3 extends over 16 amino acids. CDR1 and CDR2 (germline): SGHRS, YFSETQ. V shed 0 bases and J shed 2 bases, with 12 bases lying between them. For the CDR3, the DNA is TGCGCCAGCAGCTTGGCCGGGGGGCTAACCAAAAACATTCAGTACTTC. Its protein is CASSLAGGLTKNIQYF.

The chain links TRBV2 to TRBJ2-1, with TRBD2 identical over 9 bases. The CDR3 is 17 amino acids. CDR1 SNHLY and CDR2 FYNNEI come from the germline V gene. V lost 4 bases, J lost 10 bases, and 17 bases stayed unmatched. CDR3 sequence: CASSVRAGGTPNEEQFF. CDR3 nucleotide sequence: TGTGCCAGCAGTGTACGGGCGGGAGGGACTCCCAATGAAGAGCAGTTCTTC.

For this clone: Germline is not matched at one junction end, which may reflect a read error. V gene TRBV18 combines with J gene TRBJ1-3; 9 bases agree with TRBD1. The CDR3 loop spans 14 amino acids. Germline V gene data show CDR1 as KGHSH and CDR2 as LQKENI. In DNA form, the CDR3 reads TGTGCCAGCTCTCCACAGGGGGCAGGAAACACCATATATTTT. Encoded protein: CASSPQGAGNTIYF. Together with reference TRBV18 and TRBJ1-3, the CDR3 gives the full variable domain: NAGVMQNPRHLVRRRGQEARLRCSPMKGHSHVYWYRQLPEEGLKFMVYLQKENIIDESGMPKERFSAEFPKEGPSILRIQQVVRGDSAAYFCASSPQGAGNTIYFGEGSWLTVV.

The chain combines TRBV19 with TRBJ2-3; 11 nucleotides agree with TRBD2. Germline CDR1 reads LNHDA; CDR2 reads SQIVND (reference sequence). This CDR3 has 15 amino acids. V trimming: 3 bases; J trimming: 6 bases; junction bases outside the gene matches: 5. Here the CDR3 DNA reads TGTGCCAGTAGTATTCTAGCGGGAGGTAGGGATACGCAGTATTTT. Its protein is CASSILAGGRDTQYF.

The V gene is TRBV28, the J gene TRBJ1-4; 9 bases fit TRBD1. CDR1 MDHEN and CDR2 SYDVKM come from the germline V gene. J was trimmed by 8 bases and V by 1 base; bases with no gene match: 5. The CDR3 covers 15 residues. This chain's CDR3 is CASSLLTGGSEKLFF. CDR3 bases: TGTGCCAGCAGTTTATTAACAGGGGGCAGCGAAAAACTGTTTTTT.

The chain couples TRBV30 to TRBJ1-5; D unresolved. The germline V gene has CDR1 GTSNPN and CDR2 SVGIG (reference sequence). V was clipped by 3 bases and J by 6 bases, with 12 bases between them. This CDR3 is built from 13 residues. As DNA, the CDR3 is TGTGCCTGGAGCCTGCGTGGTAGTCAGCCCCAGCATTTT. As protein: CAWSLRGSQPQHF.

CDR3 in amino acids: CSVAMTVNTEAFF. The CDR3, as DNA: TGCAGCGTTGCCATGACAGTGAACACTGAAGCTTTCTTT. The chain combines TRBV29-1 with TRBJ1-1, with a possible D match to TRBD1 (5 bases). The CDR3 length is 13 residues. V lost 4 bases and J 0 bases, leaving 9 bases between the germline ends. Germline assignment: CDR1 SQVTM and CDR2 ANQGSEA.